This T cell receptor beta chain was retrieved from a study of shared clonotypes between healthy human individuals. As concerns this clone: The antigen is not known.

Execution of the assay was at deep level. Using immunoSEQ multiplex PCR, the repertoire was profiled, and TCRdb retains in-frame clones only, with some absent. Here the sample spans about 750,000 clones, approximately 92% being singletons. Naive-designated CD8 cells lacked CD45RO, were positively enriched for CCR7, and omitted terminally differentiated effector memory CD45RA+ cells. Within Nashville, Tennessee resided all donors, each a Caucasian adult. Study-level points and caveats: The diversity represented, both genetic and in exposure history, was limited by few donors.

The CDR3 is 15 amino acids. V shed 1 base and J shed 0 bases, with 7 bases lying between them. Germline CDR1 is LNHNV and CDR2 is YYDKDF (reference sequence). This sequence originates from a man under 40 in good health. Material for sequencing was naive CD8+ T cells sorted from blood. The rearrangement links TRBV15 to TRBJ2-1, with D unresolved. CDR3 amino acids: CATSRVRSSYNEQFF. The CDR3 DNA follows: TGTGCCACCAGCAGAGTCAGGAGCTCCTACAATGAGCAGTTCTTC.